The sequence of this TCR beta chain was determined in a study of post-analysis software for immune sequencing data. V was pared by 0 bases and J by 6 bases, with 12 bases between. The CDR3 is 14 amino acids. Germline CDR1 is SGHRS and CDR2 is YFSETQ. Concerning this clonotype itself: Its antigen is not identified.

cDNA libraries for TCR beta contained unique molecular identifiers. TCRdb re-called the PCR reads through MiXCR, storing one row per CDR3 protein. The sample carries about 540,000 distinct CDR3 sequences, approximately 31% recorded once. Whole-study findings and limits: Same-batch preparations were strongly co-clustered by F measure. Patients had higher frequencies than controls of five TRBV segments, including TRBV5-6, TRBV5-1 and TRBV20-1.

The sequence was collected from a girl aged 2-17 years with multiple sclerosis. The chain combines TRBV5-1 with TRBJ1-2; D is unclear. Sequencing input: blood. The CDR3, as DNA: TGCGCCAGCAGCTTGGTCGAGGGCCTGAATGGCTACACCTTC. Protein: CASSLVEGLNGYTF.